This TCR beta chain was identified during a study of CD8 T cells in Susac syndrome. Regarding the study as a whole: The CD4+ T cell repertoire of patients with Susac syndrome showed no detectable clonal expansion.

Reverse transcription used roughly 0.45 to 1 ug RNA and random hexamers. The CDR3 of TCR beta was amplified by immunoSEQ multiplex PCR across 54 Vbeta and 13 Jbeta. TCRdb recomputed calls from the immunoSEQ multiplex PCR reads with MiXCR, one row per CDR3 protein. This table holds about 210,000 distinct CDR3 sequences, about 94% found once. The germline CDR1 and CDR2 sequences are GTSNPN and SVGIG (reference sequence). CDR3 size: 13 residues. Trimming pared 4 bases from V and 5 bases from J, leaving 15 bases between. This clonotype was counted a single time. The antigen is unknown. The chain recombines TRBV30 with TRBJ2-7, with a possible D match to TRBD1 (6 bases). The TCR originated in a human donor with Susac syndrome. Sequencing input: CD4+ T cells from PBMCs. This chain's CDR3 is CAWTVPGAHEQYF. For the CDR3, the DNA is TGTGCCTGGACGGTTCCAGGGGCCCACGAGCAGTACTTC.